A selection of T cell receptor beta chains follows, all from one sample in a study of cytomegalovirus exposure and HLA in healthy donors. TCRdb keeps only in-frame clones here, not all; method: immunoSEQ multiplex PCR. The sample shows 100,000 or so clones, roughly 77% of them seen only once. The sequenced material came from PBMCs. These receptors came from a man aged 25-45 years in good health and CMV-seronegative. CDR3s include the opening cysteine and the closing phenylalanine or tryptophan. Fields, in order: CDR3 DNA, CDR3 protein, clone size, V gene, J gene, D gene. A D gene is named only where the DNA matches it firmly. A row's size may be missing; if present it is once, few, many or a size class.

CDR3nt: TGTGCCAGTAGTATAGACGCCCGAGGCTCTGGGGCCAACGTCCTGACTTTC
CDR3aa: CASSIDARGSGANVLTF
abundance: -
v_gene: TRBV19
j_gene: TRBJ2-6
d_gene: -

CDR3nt: TGTGCCAGCAGTTACGGGACTCTGGCGGGCGAGCAGTACTTC
CDR3aa: CASSYGTLAGEQYF
abundance: -
v_gene: TRBV6-5
j_gene: TRBJ2-7
d_gene: -

CDR3nt: TGTGCCAGCAGTCGTCAGGGGGCCCGGTCCTACGAGCAGTACTTC
CDR3aa: CASSRQGARSYEQYF
abundance: -
v_gene: TRBV28
j_gene: TRBJ2-7
d_gene: TRBD1

CDR3nt: TGTGCCAGTAGTATGAGCGACAGGGCGGGCTACGAGCAGTACTTC
CDR3aa: CASSMSDRAGYEQYF
abundance: -
v_gene: TRBV19
j_gene: TRBJ2-7
d_gene: TRBD1

CDR3nt: TGTGCCATCAGTGAGTCTGGCAGGGGCGGGTATCAGCCCCAGCATTTT
CDR3aa: CAISESGRGGYQPQHF
abundance: -
v_gene: TRBV10-3
j_gene: TRBJ1-5
d_gene: -

CDR3nt: TGTGCCAGCAGTGGGGGAGGGTTGGAGACCCAGTACTTC
CDR3aa: CASSGGGLETQYF
abundance: -
v_gene: TRBV25-1
j_gene: TRBJ2-5
d_gene: TRBD2

CDR3nt: TGTGCCAGCAGCTTAGTTGTGACAGGGGCTTATGGCTACACCTTC
CDR3aa: CASSLVVTGAYGYTF
abundance: -
v_gene: TRBV11-2
j_gene: TRBJ1-2
d_gene: TRBD1

CDR3nt: TGTGCCAGCAGCCGACAGGGGGAATCCTACGAGCAGTACTTC
CDR3aa: CASSRQGESYEQYF
abundance: -
v_gene: TRBV7-8
j_gene: TRBJ2-7
d_gene: TRBD1

CDR3nt: TGTGCCAGCAGTTACCCCTCTCCGGGAGAGCCGGGGGAGCAGTACTTC
CDR3aa: CASSYPSPGEPGEQYF
abundance: -
v_gene: TRBV6-6
j_gene: TRBJ2-5
d_gene: -

CDR3nt: TGCGCCAGCACTCGGACTAGTACATTTAGCACAGATACGCAGTATTTT
CDR3aa: CASTRTSTFSTDTQYF
abundance: -
v_gene: TRBV5-1
j_gene: TRBJ2-3
d_gene: TRBD2

CDR3nt: TGTGCCAGCAGCCAGTCGGACAGGGGGAACACTGAAGCTTTCTTT
CDR3aa: CASSQSDRGNTEAFF
abundance: once
v_gene: TRBV14
j_gene: TRBJ1-1
d_gene: TRBD1

CDR3nt: TGTGCCAGCAGCAACCCGCCAGGCCGGTACCCCACAGATACGCAGTATTTT
CDR3aa: CASSNPPGRYPTDTQYF
abundance: -
v_gene: TRBV21-1
j_gene: TRBJ2-3
d_gene: -

CDR3nt: TGTGCCAGCAGCCCGCCCGGGACAGGGTTGGGCGAGCAGTACTTC
CDR3aa: CASSPPGTGLGEQYF
abundance: -
v_gene: TRBV5-6
j_gene: TRBJ2-7
d_gene: TRBD1

CDR3nt: TGTGCCATCAGGCAGGGGACTGAAGCTTTCTTT
CDR3aa: CAIRQGTEAFF
abundance: -
v_gene: TRBV10-3
j_gene: TRBJ1-1
d_gene: -

CDR3nt: TGTGCCACCAGCACTCCGGGACAGGGCCCCCAGGAAGAGACCCAGTACTTC
CDR3aa: CATSTPGQGPQEETQYF
abundance: -
v_gene: TRBV15
j_gene: TRBJ2-5
d_gene: TRBD1

CDR3nt: TGTGCCAGCCGGAAGGGTACTAGCTCCTACGAGCAGTACTTC
CDR3aa: CASRKGTSSYEQYF
abundance: -
v_gene: TRBV6-1
j_gene: TRBJ2-7
d_gene: -

CDR3nt: TGTGCCAGTAGTAATAGGGGGCGGCGGACTGAAGCTTTCTTT
CDR3aa: CASSNRGRRTEAFF
abundance: -
v_gene: TRBV19
j_gene: TRBJ1-1
d_gene: TRBD1

CDR3nt: TGTGCCAGCAGTGAATGGGGGACAGGGGGCTACAATGAGCAGTTCTTC
CDR3aa: CASSEWGTGGYNEQFF
abundance: -
v_gene: TRBV25-1
j_gene: TRBJ2-1
d_gene: TRBD1

CDR3nt: TGTGCCAGCAGCGTGGGACAGTGGGGATTGGGAACTGAAGCTTTCTTT
CDR3aa: CASSVGQWGLGTEAFF
abundance: -
v_gene: TRBV9
j_gene: TRBJ1-1
d_gene: TRBD1

CDR3nt: TGTGCCAGTACTACCACAGGGGGCGATGTAACTGGGGCCAACGTCCTGACTTTC
CDR3aa: CASTTTGGDVTGANVLTF
abundance: -
v_gene: TRBV19
j_gene: TRBJ2-6
d_gene: TRBD1

CDR3nt: TGTGCCACCGGAGGACAGGGGACTAATGAAAAACTGTTTTTT
CDR3aa: CATGGQGTNEKLFF
abundance: -
v_gene: TRBV6-1
j_gene: TRBJ1-4
d_gene: TRBD1

CDR3nt: TGTGCCAGCAGCTCGGCGGGGGGCGCACCCTGGGGCTACACCTTC
CDR3aa: CASSSAGGAPWGYTF
abundance: -
v_gene: TRBV5-4
j_gene: TRBJ1-2
d_gene: -

CDR3nt: TGTGCCAGCTCACCAAGTACAGGGTTTAATTATGGCTACACCTTC
CDR3aa: CASSPSTGFNYGYTF
abundance: -
v_gene: TRBV18
j_gene: TRBJ1-2
d_gene: -

CDR3nt: TGTGCCAGCAGTACGCGGTGGACAGCGGAGGATGGCTACACCTTC
CDR3aa: CASSTRWTAEDGYTF
abundance: -
v_gene: TRBV28
j_gene: TRBJ1-2
d_gene: -

CDR3nt: TGTGCCAGCAGCTTTATTGAGGGAAACACTGAAGCTTTCTTT
CDR3aa: CASSFIEGNTEAFF
abundance: -
v_gene: TRBV7-9
j_gene: TRBJ1-1
d_gene: -

CDR3nt: TGTGCCAGCAGTTCCCCAGCAGGTACGTCTGGGGCCAACGTCCTGACTTTC
CDR3aa: CASSSPAGTSGANVLTF
abundance: -
v_gene: TRBV27
j_gene: TRBJ2-6
d_gene: -

CDR3nt: TGCGCCAGCAGTACGGGACAAAGTAATTCACCCCTCCACTTT
CDR3aa: CASSTGQSNSPLHF
abundance: -
v_gene: TRBV5-1
j_gene: TRBJ1-6
d_gene: -